What follows are 2 T cell receptor beta chains derived from one specimen sequenced in a study of cytomegalovirus exposure and HLA in healthy donors. The PCR used 60 Vbeta and 13 Jbeta primers. Sequencing used immunoSEQ multiplex PCR; TCRdb keeps in-frame clones, though not all of them. In the table there are under 150,000 clones, around 76% of which are singletons. Sequencing was carried out using PBMCs. These receptors were obtained from a man aged 18 to 30 in good health and CMV-seronegative.

The J gene is TRBJ1-6, the V gene TRBV28, with a weak D call TRBD1 (6 bases). The germline CDR1 and CDR2 sequences are MDHEN and SYDVKM. The V end was cut by 6 bases, the J end by 9 bases, with 18 bases between. The CDR3 spans 15 residues. The CDR3 DNA reads TGTGCCAGCAGCCCTCCGAGGGGGATGGGTTCACCCCTCCACTTT. This translates into CASSPPRGMGSPLHF.

V is TRBV7-3 and J is TRBJ1-4; D is unclear. V lost 5 bases, J lost 3 bases, and 13 bases lay in between. The CDR3 extends over 15 amino acids. Germline CDR1 is SGHTA and CDR2 is FQGTGA. The chain's CDR3 is CASSRTADPNEKLFF. CDR3 nucleotide sequence: TGTGCCAGCAGCCGAACAGCGGATCCTAATGAAAAACTGTTTTTT.